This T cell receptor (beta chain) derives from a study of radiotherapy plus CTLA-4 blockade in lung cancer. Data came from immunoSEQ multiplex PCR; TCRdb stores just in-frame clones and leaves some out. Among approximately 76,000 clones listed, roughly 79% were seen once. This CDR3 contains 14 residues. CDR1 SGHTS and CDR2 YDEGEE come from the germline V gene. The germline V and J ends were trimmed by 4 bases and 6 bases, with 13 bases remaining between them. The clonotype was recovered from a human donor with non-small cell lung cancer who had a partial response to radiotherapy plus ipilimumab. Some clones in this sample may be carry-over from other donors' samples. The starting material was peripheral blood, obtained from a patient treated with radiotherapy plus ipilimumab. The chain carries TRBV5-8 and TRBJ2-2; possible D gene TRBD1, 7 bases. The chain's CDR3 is CASSRGQGAGELFF. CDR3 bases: TGTGCCAGCAGCCGGGGGCAGGGGGCCGGGGAGCTGTTTTTT.